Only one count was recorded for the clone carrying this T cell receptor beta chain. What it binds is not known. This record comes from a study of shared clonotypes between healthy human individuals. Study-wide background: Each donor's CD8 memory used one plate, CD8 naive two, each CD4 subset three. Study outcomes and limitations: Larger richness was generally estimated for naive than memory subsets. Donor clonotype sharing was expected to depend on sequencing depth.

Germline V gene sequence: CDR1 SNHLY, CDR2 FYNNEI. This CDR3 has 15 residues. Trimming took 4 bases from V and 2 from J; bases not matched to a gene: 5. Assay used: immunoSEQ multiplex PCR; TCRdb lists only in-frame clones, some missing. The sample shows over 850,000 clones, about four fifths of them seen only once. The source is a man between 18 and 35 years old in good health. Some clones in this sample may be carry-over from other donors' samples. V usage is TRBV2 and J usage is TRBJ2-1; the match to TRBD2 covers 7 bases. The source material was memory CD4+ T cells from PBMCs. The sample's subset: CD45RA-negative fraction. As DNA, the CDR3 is TGTGCCAGCAGTGGAGAGGGAGGGACCTACAATGAGCAGTTCTTC. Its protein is CASSGEGGTYNEQFF. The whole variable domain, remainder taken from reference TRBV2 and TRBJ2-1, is EPEVTQTPSHQVTQMGQEVILRCVPISNHLYFYWYRQILGQKVEFLVSFYNNEISEKSEIFDDQFSVERPDGSNFTLKIRSTKLEDSAMYFCASSGEGGTYNEQFFGPGTRLTVL.